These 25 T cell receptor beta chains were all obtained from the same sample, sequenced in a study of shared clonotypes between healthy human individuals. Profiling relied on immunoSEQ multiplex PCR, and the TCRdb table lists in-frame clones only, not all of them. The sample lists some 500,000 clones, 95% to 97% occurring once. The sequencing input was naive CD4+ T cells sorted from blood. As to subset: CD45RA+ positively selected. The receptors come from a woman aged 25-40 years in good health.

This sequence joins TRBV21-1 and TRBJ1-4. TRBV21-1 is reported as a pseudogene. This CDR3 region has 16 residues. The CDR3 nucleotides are TGTGCCAGCAGCAAAGCGAGGAGGGCGCGAAATGAAAAACTGTTTTTT. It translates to CASSKARRARNEKLFF.

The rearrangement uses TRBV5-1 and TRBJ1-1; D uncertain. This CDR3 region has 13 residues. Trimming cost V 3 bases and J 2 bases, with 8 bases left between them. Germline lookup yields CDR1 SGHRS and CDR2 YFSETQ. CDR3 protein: CASSSPGNTEAFF. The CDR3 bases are TGCGCCAGCAGCTCGCCCGGAAACACTGAAGCTTTCTTT.

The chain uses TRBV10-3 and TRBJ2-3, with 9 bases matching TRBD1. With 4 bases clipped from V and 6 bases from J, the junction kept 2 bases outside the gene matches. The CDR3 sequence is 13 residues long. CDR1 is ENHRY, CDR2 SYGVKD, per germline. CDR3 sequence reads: CAISGQGGDTQYF. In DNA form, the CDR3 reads TGTGCCATCAGTGGACAGGGGGGTGATACGCAGTATTTT.

CDR3 bases: TGTGCCAGCAGCCGGAGCGGCTCAGGGAAAACCTACGAGCAGTACTTC. It yields the protein CASSRSGSGKTYEQYF. V and J are TRBV28 and TRBJ2-7, with D perhaps TRBD1 or TRBD2 (5 bases each). The V and J ends lost 6 bases and 2 bases respectively, with 20 bases between them. Germline V gives CDR1 MDHEN, CDR2 SYDVKM. This CDR3 spans 16 amino acids.

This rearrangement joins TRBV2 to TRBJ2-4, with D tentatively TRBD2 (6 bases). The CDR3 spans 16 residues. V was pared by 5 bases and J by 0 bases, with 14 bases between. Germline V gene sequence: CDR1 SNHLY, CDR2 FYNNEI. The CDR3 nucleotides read TGTGCCAGCAGTTTTGCGGGACGATTAGCCAAAAACATTCAGTACTTC. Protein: CASSFAGRLAKNIQYF.

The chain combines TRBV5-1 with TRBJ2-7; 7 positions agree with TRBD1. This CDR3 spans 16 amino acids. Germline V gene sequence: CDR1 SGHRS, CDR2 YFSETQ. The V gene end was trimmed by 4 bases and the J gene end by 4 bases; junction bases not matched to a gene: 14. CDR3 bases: TGCGCCAGCAGCGGACAATCCGGGACAGACCTATACGAGCAGTACTTC. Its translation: CASSGQSGTDLYEQYF.

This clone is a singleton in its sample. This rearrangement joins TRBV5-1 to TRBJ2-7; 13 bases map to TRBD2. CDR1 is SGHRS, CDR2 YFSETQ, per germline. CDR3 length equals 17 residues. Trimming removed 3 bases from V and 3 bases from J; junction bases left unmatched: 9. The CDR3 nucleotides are TGCGCCAGCAGCTCGGGACTAGCGGGATATGACCACTACGAGCAGTACTTC. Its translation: CASSSGLAGYDHYEQYF.

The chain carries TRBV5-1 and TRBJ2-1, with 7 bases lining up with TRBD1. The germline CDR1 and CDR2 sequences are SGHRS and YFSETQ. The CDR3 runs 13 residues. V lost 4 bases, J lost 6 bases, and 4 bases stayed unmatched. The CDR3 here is CASSARDSNEQFF. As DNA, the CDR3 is TGCGCCAGCAGCGCCCGGGACAGCAATGAGCAGTTCTTC.

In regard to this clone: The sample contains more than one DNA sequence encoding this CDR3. CDR3 amino acids: CASSPGQSNQPQHF. For the CDR3, the DNA is TGTGCCAGCTCACCAGGACAGAGCAATCAGCCCCAGCATTTT. The chain uses TRBV18 and TRBJ1-5; D perhaps matches TRBD1 (6 bases). V was shortened by 2 bases and J by 1 base, with 6 bases between the two germline ends. The CDR3 sequence is 14 residues long. Germline V lookup: CDR1 KGHSH, CDR2 LQKENI.

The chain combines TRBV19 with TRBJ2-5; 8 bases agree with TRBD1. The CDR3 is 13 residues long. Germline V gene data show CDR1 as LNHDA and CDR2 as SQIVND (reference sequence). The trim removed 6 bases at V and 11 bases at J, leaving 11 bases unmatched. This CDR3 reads CASSPDRDREQYF. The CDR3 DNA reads TGTGCCAGTAGCCCGGACAGGGACCGGGAGCAGTACTTC.

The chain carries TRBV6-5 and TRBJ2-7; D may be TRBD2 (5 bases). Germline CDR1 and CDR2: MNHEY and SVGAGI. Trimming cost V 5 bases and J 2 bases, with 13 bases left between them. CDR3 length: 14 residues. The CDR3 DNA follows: TGTGCCAGCAGTCGAAGCGGATTTGCCTACGAGCAGTACTTC. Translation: CASSRSGFAYEQYF.

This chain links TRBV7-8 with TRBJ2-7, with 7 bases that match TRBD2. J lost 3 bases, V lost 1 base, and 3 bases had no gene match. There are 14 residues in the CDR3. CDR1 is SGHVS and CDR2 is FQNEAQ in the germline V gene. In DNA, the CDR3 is TGTGCCAGCAGCTTAGGCGAGCGGGACTACGAGCAGTACTTC. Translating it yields CASSLGERDYEQYF.

The CDR3 DNA reads as TGTGCCAGTAAGCCCGTACAGACCCAAGAGACCCAGTACTTC. This translates into CASKPVQTQETQYF. The chain employs TRBV19 and TRBJ2-5; D is unclear. CDR3 length equals 14 residues. Germline V gene lookup returns CDR1 LNHDA and CDR2 SQIVND (reference sequence). Trimming took 7 bases from V and 1 from J, leaving 13 bases between them.

CDR3: CASSLAGKGVRVGYTF. In nucleotides, the CDR3 is TGTGCCAGCAGTCTCGCGGGCAAGGGTGTGAGGGTTGGCTACACCTTC. The chain employs TRBV28 and TRBJ1-2; D remains ambiguous. Germline CDR1 reads MDHEN; CDR2 reads SYDVKM. The CDR3 totals 16 residues. Trimming cost V 5 bases and J 7 bases, with 23 bases left between them.

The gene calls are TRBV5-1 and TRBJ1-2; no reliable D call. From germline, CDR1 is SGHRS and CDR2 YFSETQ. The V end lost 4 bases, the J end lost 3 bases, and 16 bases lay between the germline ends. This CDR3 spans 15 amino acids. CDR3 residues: CASSPAGPPDYGYTF. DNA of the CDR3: TGCGCCAGCAGCCCAGCGGGCCCCCCGGACTATGGCTACACCTTC.

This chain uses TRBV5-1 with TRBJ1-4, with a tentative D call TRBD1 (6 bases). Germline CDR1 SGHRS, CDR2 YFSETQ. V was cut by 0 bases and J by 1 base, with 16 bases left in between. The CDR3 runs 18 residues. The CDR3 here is CASSLVRGAMKTNEKLFF. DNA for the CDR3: TGCGCCAGCAGCTTGGTCCGGGGGGCGATGAAAACTAATGAAAAACTGTTTTTT.

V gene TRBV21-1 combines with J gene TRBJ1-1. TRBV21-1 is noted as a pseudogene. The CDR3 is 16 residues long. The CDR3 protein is CASRISLATIRTEAFF. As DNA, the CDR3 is TGTGCCAGCAGAATCAGCCTAGCTACAATTCGCACTGAAGCTTTCTTT.

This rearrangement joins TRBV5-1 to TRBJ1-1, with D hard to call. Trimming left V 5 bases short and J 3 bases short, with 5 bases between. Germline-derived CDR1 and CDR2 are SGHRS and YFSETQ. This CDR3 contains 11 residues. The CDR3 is CASSQDTEAFF. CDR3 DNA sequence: TGCGCCAGCAGTCAGGACACTGAAGCTTTCTTT.

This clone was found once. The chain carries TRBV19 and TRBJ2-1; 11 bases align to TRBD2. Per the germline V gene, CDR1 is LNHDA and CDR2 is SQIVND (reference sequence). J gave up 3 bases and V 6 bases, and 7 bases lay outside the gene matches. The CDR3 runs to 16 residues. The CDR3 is CASRNTGTSGYNEQFF. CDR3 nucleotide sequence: TGTGCCAGTAGGAATACCGGGACTAGCGGCTACAATGAGCAGTTCTTC. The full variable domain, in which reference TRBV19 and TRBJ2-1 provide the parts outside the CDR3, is DGGITQSPKYLFRKEGQNVTLSCEQNLNHDAMYWYRQDPGQGLRLIYYSQIVNDFQKGDIAEGYSVSREKKESFPLTVTSAQKNPTAFYLCASRNTGTSGYNEQFFGPGTRLTVL.

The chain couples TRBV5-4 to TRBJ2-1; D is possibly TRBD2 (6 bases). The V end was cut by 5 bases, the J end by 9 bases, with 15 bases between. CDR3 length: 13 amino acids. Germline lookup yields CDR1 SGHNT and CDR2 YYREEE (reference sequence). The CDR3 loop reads CASRTGEVSEQFF. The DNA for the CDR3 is TGTGCCAGCAGGACCGGGGAGGTCAGTGAGCAGTTCTTC.

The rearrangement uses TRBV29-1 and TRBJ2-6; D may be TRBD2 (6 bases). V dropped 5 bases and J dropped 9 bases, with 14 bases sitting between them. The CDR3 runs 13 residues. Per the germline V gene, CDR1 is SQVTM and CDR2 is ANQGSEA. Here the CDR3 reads CSVPSGLINVLTF. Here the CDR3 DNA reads TGCAGCGTTCCCTCGGGACTGATCAACGTCCTGACTTTC.

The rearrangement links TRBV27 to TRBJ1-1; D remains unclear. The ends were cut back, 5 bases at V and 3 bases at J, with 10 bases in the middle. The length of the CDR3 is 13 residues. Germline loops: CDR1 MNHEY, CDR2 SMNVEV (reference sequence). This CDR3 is CASSPRRYTEAFF. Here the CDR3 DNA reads TGTGCCAGCAGTCCTCGGCGGTACACTGAAGCTTTCTTT.

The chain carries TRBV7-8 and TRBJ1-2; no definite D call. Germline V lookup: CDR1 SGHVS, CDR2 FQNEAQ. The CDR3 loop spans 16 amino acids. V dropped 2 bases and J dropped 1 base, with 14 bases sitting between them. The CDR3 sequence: CASSLFTVVNNYGYTF. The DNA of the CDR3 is TGTGCCAGCAGCTTATTTACCGTAGTTAATAACTATGGCTACACCTTC.

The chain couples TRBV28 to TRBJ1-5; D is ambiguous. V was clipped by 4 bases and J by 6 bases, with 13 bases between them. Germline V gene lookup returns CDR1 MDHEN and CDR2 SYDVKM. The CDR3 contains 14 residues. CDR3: CASSSSHKVQPQHF. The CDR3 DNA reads TGTGCCAGCAGTTCCTCCCATAAAGTTCAGCCCCAGCATTTT.

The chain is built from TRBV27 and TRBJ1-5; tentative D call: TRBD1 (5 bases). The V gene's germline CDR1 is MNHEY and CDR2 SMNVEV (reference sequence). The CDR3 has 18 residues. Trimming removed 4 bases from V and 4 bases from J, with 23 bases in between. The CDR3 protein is CASSSGPVSFRQNQPQHF. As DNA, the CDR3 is TGTGCCAGCAGTTCCGGGCCTGTAAGTTTCAGACAGAATCAGCCCCAGCATTTT.